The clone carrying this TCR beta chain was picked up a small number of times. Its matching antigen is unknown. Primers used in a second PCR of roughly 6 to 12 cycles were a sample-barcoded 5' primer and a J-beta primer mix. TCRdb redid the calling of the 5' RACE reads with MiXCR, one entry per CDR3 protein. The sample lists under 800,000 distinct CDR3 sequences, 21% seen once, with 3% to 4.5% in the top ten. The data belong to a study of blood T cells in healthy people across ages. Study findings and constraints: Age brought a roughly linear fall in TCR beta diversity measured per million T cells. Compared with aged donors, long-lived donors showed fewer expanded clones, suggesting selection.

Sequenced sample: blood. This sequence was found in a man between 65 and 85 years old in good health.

The DNA for the CDR3 is TGTGCCAGCAGCGCCGAAGGGAGCAATGAGCAGTTCTTC. The encoded protein is CASSAEGSNEQFF. The chain links TRBV7-3 to TRBJ2-1; D is perhaps TRBD2 (5 bases). Per the germline V gene, CDR1 is SGHTA and CDR2 is FQGTGA. V shed 5 bases and J shed 6 bases, with 11 bases lying between them. This CDR3 comprises 13 residues. Full variable domain (outside the CDR3, taken from reference TRBV7-3 and TRBJ2-1): GAGVSQTPSNKVTEKGKYVELRCDPISGHTALYWYRQSLGQGPEFLIYFQGTGAADDSGLPNDRFFAVRPEGSVSTLKIQRTERGDSAVYLCASSAEGSNEQFFGPGTRLTVL.